The rows below give T cell receptor beta chains drawn from one sample of a study of vaccination and CD4 T cells after COVID-19. From the PCR reads, TCRdb called clonotypes with MiXCR, one entry per CDR3 protein. The sample contains 23,000 or so distinct CDR3 sequences, 43% of which appear only once. For these receptors, no antigen is known. This material consisted of CD4+ T cells from blood, cultured in vitro, taken about 7 months after SARS-CoV-2 vaccination. These receptors were collected from a human donor who had recovered from COVID-19. CDR3s include the opening cysteine and the closing phenylalanine or tryptophan. The D gene is left open where the match is weak. Size values are once, few and many counts, or a class for expanded clones, and some rows have none.

J gene	D gene	V gene	clone size	CDR3 protein	CDR3 DNA
TRBJ2-1	-	TRBV24-1	-	CATSDLRGSEQFF	TGTGCCACCAGTGATTTAAGGGGGAGTGAGCAGTTCTTC
TRBJ2-5	-	TRBV19	once	CASSPGAGQETQYF	TGTGCCAGTAGTCCCGGCGCGGGACAAGAGACCCAGTACTTC
TRBJ2-7	TRBD2	TRBV6-1	-	CASSETASGRAYEQYF	TGTGCCAGCAGTGAAACGGCTAGCGGGAGGGCCTACGAGCAGTACTTC
TRBJ1-1	-	TRBV29-1	-	CSVEGHTEAFF	TGCAGCGTTGAAGGACACACTGAAGCTTTCTTT
TRBJ1-6	TRBD1	TRBV6-1	-	CASSARSDRRPYNSPLHF	TGTGCCAGCAGTGCCCGATCGGACAGGCGGCCCTATAATTCACCCCTCCACTTT
TRBJ1-2	TRBD1	TRBV29-1	-	CSVDSQGTGDYGYTF	TGCAGCGTTGACTCCCAGGGGACAGGGGATTATGGCTACACCTTC
TRBJ2-7	-	TRBV20-1	few	CSARRLGPYEQYF	TGCAGTGCGCGGAGATTGGGTCCCTACGAGCAGTACTTC
TRBJ2-7	-	TRBV28	-	CASVRGPAYEQYF	TGTGCCAGCGTCCGTGGCCCAGCCTACGAGCAGTACTTC
TRBJ1-3	-	TRBV7-9	-	CASSLSTLGNTIYF	TGTGCCAGCAGCTTAAGCACGCTGGGGAACACCATATATTTT
TRBJ2-7	TRBD1	TRBV18	-	CASSPDRVYEQYF	TGTGCCAGCTCACCGGACAGGGTCTACGAGCAGTACTTC
TRBJ2-7	TRBD2	TRBV10-3	few	CAISESKAGSHSYEQYF	TGTGCCATCAGTGAGTCGAAAGCGGGGTCCCACTCCTACGAGCAGTACTTC
TRBJ2-3	-	TRBV20-1	few	CSASSGGHTDTQYF	TGCAGTGCTAGTAGTGGCGGACACACAGATACGCAGTATTTT
TRBJ2-2	TRBD1	TRBV19	-	CASSPDRGRTGELFF	TGTGCCAGTAGTCCAGACAGGGGGCGCACCGGGGAGCTGTTTTTT
TRBJ2-3	-	TRBV7-2	-	CASSINRDKGTDTQYF	TGTGCCAGCAGCATAAACAGGGACAAGGGCACAGATACGCAGTATTTT
TRBJ1-5	-	TRBV20-1	-	CSASADLNQPQHF	TGCAGTGCTAGTGCGGACCTTAATCAGCCCCAGCATTTT
TRBJ1-6	TRBD1	TRBV20-1	few	CSAPVGTGNSPLHF	TGCAGTGCTCCCGTCGGGACAGGGAATTCACCCCTCCACTTT
TRBJ2-5	TRBD2	TRBV7-7	few	CASSLRPGLAVWETQYF	TGTGCTAGCAGCTTACGGCCGGGACTAGCGGTGTGGGAGACCCAGTACTTC
TRBJ2-1	-	TRBV5-4	-	CASSLGRDNEQFF	TGTGCCAGCAGCTTGGGCCGGGACAATGAGCAGTTCTTC
TRBJ2-1	-	TRBV24-1	-	CATSDPGANSYNEQFF	TGTGCCACCAGTGATCCAGGGGCGAACTCATACAATGAGCAGTTCTTC
TRBJ2-3	-	TRBV28	few	CASSPPLDLSDTQYF	TGTGCCAGCAGTCCCCCCCTTGACCTCTCAGATACGCAGTATTTT
TRBJ2-7	-	TRBV27	-	CASSTSRQVYEQYF	TGTGCCAGCAGTACCTCACGACAGGTTTACGAGCAGTACTTC
TRBJ2-3	TRBD2	TRBV15	few	CATSRGGTSGSTDTQYF	TGTGCCACCAGCAGAGGTGGGACTAGCGGGAGCACAGATACGCAGTATTTT
TRBJ2-2	-	TRBV6-1	-	CASSEAQYWPGGELFF	TGTGCCAGCAGTGAAGCGCAGTATTGGCCGGGCGGGGAGCTGTTTTTT
TRBJ2-2	-	TRBV15	-	CATSRRPGPRIGELFF	TGTGCCACCAGCAGGCGGCCGGGACCCAGGATCGGGGAGCTGTTTTTT
TRBJ2-7	-	TRBV28	once	CASSPFRVGFPYEQYF	TGTGCCAGCAGTCCTTTCAGGGTCGGATTCCCCTACGAGCAGTACTTC
TRBJ1-5	-	TRBV6-1	-	CASRAKHQTYSNQPQHF	TGTGCCAGCAGAGCGAAACACCAAACCTATAGCAATCAGCCCCAGCATTTT
TRBJ1-2	TRBD1	TRBV28	-	CASSFVGPGRDRGTREGTNYGYTF	TGTGCCAGCAGTTTTGTGGGGCCGGGCCGGGACAGGGGGACAAGGGAGGGGACCAACTATGGCTACACCTTC
TRBJ1-5	-	TRBV6-2/TRBV6-3	-	CASSSPTGTVWHQPQHF	TGTGCCAGCAGTTCTCCGACCGGGACGGTTTGGCATCAGCCCCAGCATTTT
TRBJ2-1	TRBD2	TRBV11-3	few	CASSLLGLAGGSEQFF	TGTGCCAGCAGCTTATTGGGACTAGCGGGAGGTAGTGAGCAGTTCTTC
TRBJ2-7	-	TRBV2	-	CASSVQGKRYEQYF	TGTGCCAGCAGTGTACAGGGAAAGAGGTACGAGCAGTACTTC
TRBJ1-1	-	TRBV2	-	CASSWRNTEAFF	TGTGCCAGCAGTTGGAGGAACACTGAAGCTTTCTTT
TRBJ1-5	-	TRBV6-2/TRBV6-3	-	CASSYISSGGAANQPQHF	TGTGCCAGCAGTTACATCTCCTCGGGAGGGGCCGCTAATCAGCCCCAGCATTTT
TRBJ2-3	-	TRBV7-6	few	CASSIVARSTDTQYF	TGTGCCAGCAGCATCGTAGCGAGAAGCACAGATACGCAGTATTTT
TRBJ2-1	-	TRBV7-3	-	CASSSGYNEQFF	TGTGCCAGCAGCTCCGGTTACAATGAGCAGTTCTTC
TRBJ2-5	-	TRBV6-1	-	CASRDGWYQETQYF	TGTGCCAGCAGGGACGGCTGGTACCAAGAGACCCAGTACTTC
TRBJ1-2	-	TRBV20-1	-	CSARGGGKDYGYTF	TGCAGTGCTAGAGGGGGGGGCAAGGACTATGGCTACACCTTC
TRBJ2-1	TRBD2	TRBV20-1	-	CSARGGLAGVLDEQFF	TGCAGTGCTAGAGGAGGACTAGCGGGAGTTCTCGATGAGCAGTTCTTC
TRBJ2-7	-	TRBV20-1	few	CSAGGGGAYEQYF	TGCAGTGCGGGGGGTGGCGGCGCCTACGAGCAGTACTTC
TRBJ1-2	-	TRBV20-1	-	CSATPTTGGYTF	TGCAGTGCCACCCCAACCACCGGTGGCTACACCTTC
TRBJ2-7	-	TRBV2	-	CASSDDPPGVSNEQYF	TGTGCCAGCAGTGATGATCCCCCAGGGGTCTCCAACGAGCAGTACTTC
TRBJ2-7	-	TRBV6-5	-	CASSSDSTHATYEQYF	TGTGCCAGCAGTTCTGATTCCACCCATGCGACCTACGAGCAGTACTTC
TRBJ2-4	TRBD2	TRBV20-1	-	CSAREFGGRAPSIQYF	TGCAGTGCTAGAGAATTTGGCGGGAGGGCCCCTAGCATTCAGTACTTC
TRBJ2-2	TRBD2	TRBV20-1	few	CSAIAGADTGELFF	TGCAGTGCCATAGCGGGAGCCGACACCGGGGAGCTGTTTTTT
TRBJ2-5	TRBD1	TRBV7-2	few	CASSPNRGQETQYF	TGTGCCAGCAGCCCCAACAGGGGACAAGAGACCCAGTACTTC
TRBJ2-1	-	TRBV20-1	-	CSARDLQTASSYNEQFF	TGCAGTGCTAGAGATCTCCAGACTGCGAGCTCCTACAATGAGCAGTTCTTC
TRBJ2-3	TRBD2	TRBV27	few	CASSKLAELTDTQYF	TGTGCCAGCAGCAAACTAGCGGAACTTACAGATACGCAGTATTTT
TRBJ2-7	-	TRBV15	few	CATSHRTEPNEQYF	TGTGCCACCAGCCACAGGACAGAGCCCAACGAGCAGTACTTC
TRBJ2-5	TRBD2	TRBV20-1	-	CSVPGLAETMRETQYF	TGCAGTGTCCCGGGACTAGCGGAGACGATGAGAGAGACCCAGTACTTC
TRBJ2-7	TRBD2	TRBV6-2/TRBV6-3	-	CASSFVSGNYEQYF	TGTGCCAGCAGTTTCGTTAGCGGGAACTACGAGCAGTACTTC
TRBJ2-2	TRBD2	TRBV6-1	few	CASSHSGRGELFF	TGTGCCAGCAGCCATAGCGGGAGAGGGGAGCTGTTTTTT
TRBJ2-3	-	TRBV7-2	-	CASSFGGGRINTDTQYF	TGTGCCAGCAGCTTCGGAGGGGGGAGAATAAACACAGATACGCAGTATTTT
TRBJ2-5	-	TRBV5-4	-	CASSLQGDRETQYF	TGTGCCAGCAGCCTGCAGGGAGATAGGGAGACCCAGTACTTC
TRBJ2-5	-	TRBV20-1	-	CSARGPQETQYF	TGCAGTGCTAGGGGTCCGCAGGAGACCCAGTACTTC
TRBJ2-3	TRBD2	TRBV20-1	medium-sized	CSAATSASTDTQYF	TGCAGTGCTGCGACTAGCGCAAGCACAGATACGCAGTATTTT